One and the same sample provided the 24 T cell receptor beta chains below, sequenced in a study of T cells in Graves' hyperthyroidism and ophthalmopathy. RNA transcripts were the template for amplifying TCR beta CDR3 regions. The HTBI primer set drove a first-round RT-PCR of the TCR CDR3. TCRdb ran MiXCR on the multiplex PCR reads and lists one entry per CDR3 protein. The sample lists roughly 280,000 distinct CDR3 sequences; 22% were seen once. The specimen sequenced was blood. All receptors derive from a man aged 30 to 39 with Graves' ophthalmopathy.

This clonotype has just a few counts. The chain joins TRBV20-1 to TRBJ1-5; unclear D gene. The CDR3 extends over 15 amino acids. V lost 3 bases, J lost 0 bases, and 12 bases lay in between. In germline, CDR1 is DFQATT, CDR2 SNEGSKA (reference sequence). This chain's CDR3 is CSARISGFSNQPQHF. Here the CDR3 DNA reads TGCAGTGCTAGGATATCGGGGTTTAGCAATCAGCCCCAGCATTTT.

The chain carries TRBV20-1 and TRBJ2-4; D is ambiguous. The V gene's germline CDR1 is DFQATT and CDR2 SNEGSKA (reference sequence). There are 15 residues in the CDR3. Trimming stripped 3 bases from V and 3 bases from J, with 15 bases between. The DNA of the CDR3 is TGCAGTGCTAGCCTGCCGGTAGCTGTCAAAAACATTCAGTACTTC. Translating it yields CSASLPVAVKNIQYF.

This clonotype was observed a few times. The rearrangement uses TRBV4-1 and TRBJ2-3; D is uncertain. This CDR3 comprises 16 residues. Germline CDR1 is MGHRA and CDR2 is YSYEKL. Trimming shortened V by 0 bases and J by 5 bases, and 15 bases separated the two germline ends. This chain's CDR3 is CASSQDRGDGGDTQYF. Written as DNA, the CDR3 is TGCGCCAGCAGCCAAGATCGAGGTGACGGCGGAGATACGCAGTATTTT.

This clonotype was seen at least ten times. The rearrangement links TRBV11-2 to TRBJ1-1, with 9 bases matching TRBD1. Trimming removed 6 bases from V and 1 base from J; junction bases left unmatched: 12. Germline lookup yields CDR1 SGHAT and CDR2 FQNNGV. The CDR3 is 17 amino acids. The CDR3 DNA sequence: TGTGCCAGCAGGACTGGACAGGGGAGGGTGCCGAACACTGAAGCTTTCTTT. Its protein product is CASRTGQGRVPNTEAFF.

This chain links TRBV30 with TRBJ2-5, with 8 bases aligning to TRBD1. Germline V gene lookup returns CDR1 GTSNPN and CDR2 SVGIG (reference sequence). The CDR3 runs to 16 residues. V lost 1 base, J lost 5 bases, and 12 bases stayed unmatched. The CDR3 sequence: CAWSEQGGLKGETQYF. In nucleotides, the CDR3 is TGTGCCTGGAGTGAACAGGGGGGACTTAAAGGGGAGACCCAGTACTTC.

This clonotype was recorded a few times. This chain uses TRBV20-1 with TRBJ2-1; 7 bases match TRBD2. The germline V gene encodes CDR1 DFQATT and CDR2 SNEGSKA (reference sequence). The V gene end was trimmed by 0 bases and the J gene end by 4 bases; junction bases not matched to a gene: 9. The length of the CDR3 is 16 residues. The CDR3 region has the DNA TGCAGTGCTAGAGATCCTGCAGCGGGAAATTACAATGAGCAGTTCTTC. Encoded protein: CSARDPAAGNYNEQFF.

The chain carries TRBV6-1 and TRBJ1-1; TRBD1 is a possible D gene (6 bases). Germline assignment: CDR1 MNHNS and CDR2 SASEGT. The CDR3 length is 14 residues. Trimming shortened V by 5 bases and J by 1 base, and 11 bases separated the two germline ends. This chain's CDR3 is CASSQPGQNTEAFF. The DNA for the CDR3 is TGTGCCAGCAGTCAGCCGGGACAGAACACTGAAGCTTTCTTT.

The chain couples TRBV2 to TRBJ2-1, with 7 nucleotides matching TRBD2. V was clipped by 8 bases and J by 7 bases; unmatched bases: 8. Germline CDR1 and CDR2: SNHLY and FYNNEI. This CDR3 contains 13 residues. The CDR3 loop reads CASGRDFGNEQFF. The CDR3 coding sequence is TGTGCCAGCGGGAGGGACTTTGGAAATGAGCAGTTCTTC.

The chain joins TRBV12-3 or TRBV12-4 to TRBJ2-5; D unclear. The CDR3 spans 11 residues. V was pared by 9 bases and J by 6 bases, with 11 bases between. The CDR3 bases are TGTGCCAGTGGGGATTGGAAGACCCAGTACTTC. Its protein product is CASGDWKTQYF.

In its sample, this clonotype was seen many times. The gene calls are TRBV11-3 and TRBJ2-1; D uncertain. The V gene's germline CDR1 is SGHNT and CDR2 YENEEA. V lost 5 bases, J lost 2 bases, and 10 bases lay in between. The CDR3 totals 14 residues. The CDR3, as DNA: TGTGCCAGCAGCCCCCCTATTACCTACAATGAGCAGTTCTTC. Amino acid sequence: CASSPPITYNEQFF.

This sequence joins TRBV7-6 and TRBJ2-5; D call uncertain. Germline V gene sequence: CDR1 SGHVS, CDR2 FNYEAQ. V lost 8 bases and J 2 bases, leaving 15 bases between the germline ends. The CDR3 sequence is 14 residues long. The CDR3 coding sequence is TGTGCCAGCCTACGGAGTGCCGCACAAGAGACCCAGTACTTC. Its translation is CASLRSAAQETQYF.

This clonotype was counted a few times. The rearrangement uses TRBV25-1 and TRBJ2-2; D possibly matches TRBD1 or TRBD2 (6 bases each). There are 16 residues in the CDR3. CDR1 and CDR2 (germline): MGHDK, SYGVNS. With 5 bases removed from V and 3 bases from J, the gap between germline ends came to 16 bases. As DNA, the CDR3 is TGTGCCAGCAGTCCGAAACGGGGGCAGTACACCGGGGAGCTGTTTTTT. Translation gives CASSPKRGQYTGELFF.

This clonotype was counted at least ten times. The genes are TRBV30 and TRBJ1-1, with D perhaps matching TRBD1 (5 bases). V was trimmed by 2 bases and J by 0 bases, leaving 7 bases between them. Per the germline V gene, CDR1 is GTSNPN and CDR2 is SVGIG (reference sequence). The CDR3 runs 13 residues. In DNA form, the CDR3 reads TGTGCCTGGAGTCCAGGGTTGAACACTGAAGCTTTCTTT. Translation: CAWSPGLNTEAFF.

This clonotype was counted a few times. V gene TRBV11-2 combines with J gene TRBJ2-3; 13 nucleotides line up with TRBD2. The ends lost 5 bases at V and 5 bases at J; junction bases unmatched: 10. This CDR3 contains 17 residues. From germline, CDR1 is SGHAT and CDR2 FQNNGV. The CDR3 DNA sequence: TGTGCCAGCAGCCCAACCGGACTAGCGGGGGCGAAAGATACGCAGTATTTT. This translates into CASSPTGLAGAKDTQYF.

This clonotype was counted at least ten times. The gene calls are TRBV7-8 and TRBJ1-1, with D possibly being TRBD1 (5 bases). CDR1 and CDR2 from the germline V gene are SGHVS and FQNEAQ. CDR3 length: 13 residues. The V end lost 5 bases, the J end lost 0 bases, and 7 bases lay between the germline ends. The DNA of the CDR3 is TGTGCCAGCAGCCGACAGATGAACACTGAAGCTTTCTTT. This codes for CASSRQMNTEAFF.

The rearrangement links TRBV24-1 to TRBJ2-2; maybe TRBD2 (6 bases). This CDR3 comprises 16 residues. Germline CDR1 is KGHDR and CDR2 is SFDVKD. V was shortened by 9 bases and J by 3 bases, with 19 bases between the two germline ends. CDR3 DNA: TGTGCCACCCACAGAGTACGGGAGCGGTACACCGGGGAGCTGTTTTTT. Translation: CATHRVRERYTGELFF.

This clonotype was detected once. The CDR3 is CASSLGLLGTGELFF. The DNA for the CDR3 is TGTGCCAGCAGCTTAGGGCTTTTAGGCACCGGGGAGCTGTTTTTT. The genes are TRBV11-2 and TRBJ2-2; D remains ambiguous. The germline CDR1 and CDR2 sequences are SGHAT and FQNNGV. V was cut by 1 base and J by 4 bases, with 10 bases left in between. The CDR3 runs to 15 residues.

This clonotype appeared once. The J gene is TRBJ1-2, the V gene TRBV28; D is undetermined. The V gene lost 4 bases and the J gene lost 0 bases, with 12 bases spanning the gap. The germline CDR1 and CDR2 sequences are MDHEN and SYDVKM. The CDR3 covers 15 residues. In DNA form, the CDR3 reads TGTGCCAGCAGTTGGAACGGTAGAGCTAACTATGGCTACACCTTC. Translated: CASSWNGRANYGYTF.

This clonotype was found a few times. This chain connects TRBV29-1 to TRBJ2-7; the D gene is possibly TRBD2 (6 bases). The V end lost 0 bases, the J end lost 0 bases, and 9 bases lay between the germline ends. The CDR3 is 14 residues long. Germline CDR1 and CDR2: SQVTM and ANQGSEA. CDR3 bases: TGCAGCGTTGAAGAAATGGGGGGCTCCTACGAGCAGTACTTC. Protein product: CSVEEMGGSYEQYF.

The chain recombines TRBV2 with TRBJ2-5; D is ambiguous. The CDR3 loop spans 12 amino acids. The germline gives CDR1 SNHLY, CDR2 FYNNEI. Trimming shortened V by 0 bases and J by 5 bases, and 4 bases separated the two germline ends. CDR3 amino acids: CASSEAGETQYF. For the CDR3, the DNA is TGTGCCAGCAGTGAAGCGGGGGAGACCCAGTACTTC.

The chain recombines TRBV28 with TRBJ1-6, with D possibly TRBD1 on 5 matching bases. This CDR3 is 15 amino acids long. The germline V gene encodes CDR1 MDHEN and CDR2 SYDVKM. Trimming took 5 bases from V and 11 from J, leaving 19 bases between them. The CDR3 DNA reads TGTGCCAGCAGTCGACCCGGACACGCTGCGACACCCCTCCACTTT. Encoded protein: CASSRPGHAATPLHF.

This chain connects TRBV9 to TRBJ2-2; D gene ambiguous. This CDR3 has 15 residues. V was pared by 4 bases and J by 1 base, with 11 bases between. From germline, CDR1 is SGDLS and CDR2 YYNGEE. Here the CDR3 DNA reads TGTGCCAGCAGCCCAACAAGCCGGAACACCGGGGAGCTGTTTTTT. It translates to CASSPTSRNTGELFF.

This clonotype was detected a few times. The chain links TRBV5-6 to TRBJ1-5; no clear D gene. Germline values: CDR1 SGHDT, CDR2 YYEEEE. Trimming stripped 2 bases from V and 3 bases from J, with 12 bases between. This CDR3 contains 15 residues. CDR3 amino acids: CASSLWGYDNQPQHF. The CDR3 region has the DNA TGTGCCAGCAGCTTATGGGGATATGACAATCAGCCCCAGCATTTT.

This clonotype was seen a handful of times. This chain uses TRBV12-3 or TRBV12-4 with TRBJ2-7; 10 positions match TRBD1. The CDR3 is 17 residues long. V lost 5 bases, J lost 2 bases, and 12 bases stayed unmatched. The CDR3 nucleotides are TGTGCCAGCAGTGCAGTCCGGGGGACAGGGGTCCCCTACGAGCAGTACTTC. This gives the protein CASSAVRGTGVPYEQYF.